This record covers a single T cell receptor (beta chain). The assay was immunoSEQ multiplex PCR, and TCRdb's table has in-frame clones only and misses some. This sample has nearly 80,000 clones, with 85% to 95% found just once. This CDR3 comprises 17 residues. The germline gives CDR1 SGHRS, CDR2 YFSETQ. The V gene end was trimmed by 4 bases and the J gene end by 2 bases; junction bases not matched to a gene: 11. This sample is part of a study of technical replicates of blood from a handful of donors. The source material was T cells isolated from PBMCs. This chain connects TRBV5-1 to TRBJ2-3; TRBD1 matches at 9 bases. This TCR came from a human donor in good health. The CDR3 bases are TGCGCCAGCAGCGAAAATCCGGGACAGGGAGCCACAGATACGCAGTATTTT. Translating gives CASSENPGQGATDTQYF.